Listed below are T cell receptor beta chains from one sample, sequenced in a study of cytomegalovirus exposure and HLA in healthy donors. Measured with immunoSEQ multiplex PCR; TCRdb has only the in-frame clones, and not every one. The data show about 110,000 clones, with 74% seen just once and roughly 2.7% held by the top ten. The sample taken for sequencing was PBMCs. The receptors come from a man aged 50 or older in good health and CMV-seropositive. Both conserved end residues are part of each CDR3. Each record gives: J gene, D gene, clone size, V gene, CDR3 protein, CDR3 DNA. A D gene is named only where the DNA matches it firmly. Clone size appears in some rows only: once, few, many, or a class for an expanded clone.

>TRBJ2-5|TRBD2|.|TRBV5-1
CASSLTSGGAETQYF
TGCGCCAGCAGCTTGACTAGCGGGGGGGCAGAGACCCAGTACTTC
>TRBJ1-2|TRBD1|.|TRBV2
CASRGQATKGYTF
TGTGCCAGCAGAGGACAGGCGACGAAGGGCTACACCTTC
>TRBJ1-1|.|.|TRBV12-5
CASGAPSGSFTEAFF
TGTGCTAGTGGTGCCCCATCAGGGTCCTTCACTGAAGCTTTCTTT
>TRBJ1-5|.|.|TRBV4-1
CASSQGFSSNQPQHF
TGCGCCAGCAGCCAAGGGTTTAGTAGCAATCAGCCCCAGCATTTT
>TRBJ1-6|TRBD1|.|TRBV7-6
CASSLTGPGQINSPLHF
TGTGCCAGCAGCTTAACTGGCCCGGGACAGATAAATTCACCCCTCCACTTT
>TRBJ2-7|TRBD2|.|TRBV5-1
CASSFTGTSDLGAYEQYF
TGCGCCAGCAGTTTTACCGGGACTAGCGATCTAGGGGCCTACGAGCAGTACTTC
>TRBJ1-1|.|.|TRBV5-1
CASPTGGGWYGRTEAFF
TGCGCCAGCCCGACGGGGGGGGGTTGGTATGGCCGAACTGAAGCTTTCTTT
>TRBJ2-3|.|few|TRBV4-2
CASSQDFTDTQYF
TGTGCCAGCAGCCAAGACTTCACAGATACGCAGTATTTT
>TRBJ2-1|.|once|TRBV11-3
CASSLGGRGSNEQFF
TGTGCCAGCAGCTTGGGGGGTAGGGGATCGAATGAGCAGTTCTTC
>TRBJ2-7|TRBD1|.|TRBV7-8
CASSPRTGVDEQYF
TGTGCCAGCAGCCCCCGGACAGGGGTCGACGAGCAGTACTTC
>TRBJ1-1|.|once|TRBV10-3
CAISRGEIDTEAFF
TGTGCCATCTCCCGGGGAGAAATCGACACTGAAGCTTTCTTT
>TRBJ1-4|TRBD1|.|TRBV5-5
CASSQPGTGAENEKLFF
TGTGCCAGCAGCCAGCCCGGGACAGGGGCCGAGAATGAAAAACTGTTTTTT
>TRBJ2-7|TRBD1|.|TRBV5-5
CASSLDRGRLEQYF
TGTGCCAGCAGCTTGGACAGGGGGCGTCTCGAGCAGTACTTC
>TRBJ2-3|.|.|TRBV27
CASSFVQLSTSTDTQYF
TGTGCCAGCAGTTTCGTACAACTGTCGACTAGCACAGATACGCAGTATTTT
>TRBJ2-7|TRBD2|.|TRBV4-2
CASSQEGSGGSYEQYF
TGTGCCAGCAGCCAAGAGGGTAGCGGGGGCTCCTACGAGCAGTACTTC
>TRBJ2-3|.|.|TRBV18
CASSPRVEDTQYF
TGTGCCAGCTCACCCCGAGTAGAAGATACGCAGTATTTT
>TRBJ2-5|.|.|TRBV7-9
CASSHLRGQETQYF
TGTGCCAGCAGCCACCTCAGGGGCCAAGAGACCCAGTACTTC
>TRBJ1-3|TRBD1|.|TRBV2
CASSTGGDGNTIYF
TGTGCCAGCAGTACAGGGGGCGACGGAAACACCATATATTTT
>TRBJ2-2|.|few|TRBV2
CASSEQGGAGELFF
TGTGCCAGCAGTGAACAGGGTGGAGCCGGGGAGCTGTTTTTT
>TRBJ2-7|.|.|TRBV6-5
CAPGEFYYEQYF
TGTGCCCCCGGGGAATTTTACTACGAGCAGTACTTC
>TRBJ2-7|TRBD1|.|TRBV11-2
CASSLEKWTGVGEQYF
TGTGCCAGCAGCTTAGAAAAGTGGACAGGTGTCGGCGAGCAGTACTTC
>TRBJ2-7|TRBD2|.|TRBV2
CASRGGENREQYF
TGTGCCAGCAGGGGGGGGGAAAATCGGGAGCAGTACTTC
>TRBJ2-3|TRBD1|.|TRBV4-1
CASSQERLGTGVDTQYF
TGCGCCAGCAGCCAAGAGAGGTTGGGGACAGGGGTAGATACGCAGTATTTT
>TRBJ2-3|TRBD2|few|TRBV7-3
CASGKGSGGSTDTQYF
TGTGCCAGCGGGAAGGGTAGCGGGGGGAGCACAGATACGCAGTATTTT
>TRBJ1-1|TRBD1|.|TRBV19
CATRGQADVTEAFF
TGTGCCACAAGGGGACAGGCGGATGTTACTGAAGCTTTCTTT
>TRBJ1-1|.|.|TRBV7-8
CASSPLGGTPTEAFF
TGTGCCAGCAGCCCCCTCGGAGGAACCCCCACTGAAGCTTTCTTT
>TRBJ2-5|TRBD1|.|TRBV2
CASRGQGAEETQYF
TGTGCCAGCCGGGGACAGGGGGCGGAAGAGACCCAGTACTTC
>TRBJ2-4|.|few|TRBV19
CASSTEGWAKNIQYF
TGTGCCAGTAGCACGGAGGGATGGGCCAAAAACATTCAGTACTTC
>TRBJ2-1|TRBD1|.|TRBV25-1
CASRPTGGGYNEQFF
TGTGCCAGCCGCCCGACAGGGGGCGGGTACAATGAGCAGTTCTTC
>TRBJ1-1|.|.|TRBV6-1
CASSEQPRGGTEAFF
TGTGCCAGCAGTGAACAACCTCGGGGGGGCACTGAAGCTTTCTTT
>TRBJ2-7|.|.|TRBV4-2
CASSPAESGSYEQYF
TGTGCCAGCAGCCCAGCTGAGAGCGGGTCCTACGAGCAGTACTTC
>TRBJ1-5|.|.|TRBV5-8
CASSPGGNQPQHF
TGTGCCAGCAGCCCCGGGGGTAATCAGCCCCAGCATTTT
>TRBJ2-1|.|.|TRBV21-1
CASSKALSPAGLYNEQFF
TGTGCCAGCAGCAAAGCGCTTAGTCCAGCGGGACTCTACAATGAGCAGTTCTTC
>TRBJ1-6|.|.|TRBV7-8
CASSLVKSFAGPPNSPLHF
TGTGCCAGCAGCTTAGTTAAGTCTTTTGCAGGGCCTCCAAATTCACCCCTCCACTTT
>TRBJ1-1|.|many|TRBV25-1
CASSELGRGNTEAFF
TGTGCCAGCAGTGAATTGGGCAGGGGGAACACTGAAGCTTTCTTT
>TRBJ2-7|TRBD1|few|TRBV5-1
CASSLNTGGAYEQYF
TGCGCCAGCAGCTTGAATACAGGGGGCGCGTACGAGCAGTACTTC
>TRBJ2-4|TRBD1|few|TRBV5-1
CASSLSPGQGQNIQYF
TGCGCCAGCAGCTTGTCACCGGGACAGGGTCAAAACATTCAGTACTTC
>TRBJ2-5|TRBD2|.|TRBV9
CASSVDGRRETQYF
TGTGCCAGCAGCGTAGACGGGAGGCGAGAGACCCAGTACTTC
>TRBJ1-5|.|.|TRBV7-2
CASSLEPQANQPQHF
TGTGCCAGCAGCTTAGAACCCCAGGCCAATCAGCCCCAGCATTTT
>TRBJ1-6|.|once|TRBV2
CASSDLANRARISPLHF
TGTGCCAGCAGTGATTTAGCTAACAGGGCAAGAATTTCACCCCTCCACTTT
>TRBJ1-2|TRBD1|.|TRBV19
CASKRWDRDNYGYTF
TGTGCCAGTAAGCGTTGGGACAGGGACAACTATGGCTACACCTTC
>TRBJ2-1|TRBD2|.|TRBV5-1
CASSPQLAGGLYNEQFF
TGCGCCAGCAGCCCCCAACTAGCGGGGGGGCTCTACAATGAGCAGTTCTTC
>TRBJ2-7|.|few|TRBV5-1
CASSYGSSFGGEQYF
TGCGCCAGCAGCTATGGGTCTTCATTTGGGGGGGAGCAGTACTTC
>TRBJ2-3|.|.|TRBV27
CASSFSGLDTQYF
TGTGCCAGCAGTTTCTCTGGCTTAGATACGCAGTATTTT
>TRBJ1-5|TRBD1|.|TRBV27
CANSLRTGGSFGRQPQHF
TGTGCCAACAGTTTACGGACAGGGGGCAGTTTTGGACGTCAGCCCCAGCATTTT
>TRBJ1-2|.|.|TRBV30
CACYGPRGYTF
TGTGCCTGTTATGGTCCGCGGGGCTACACCTTC
>TRBJ1-4|.|.|TRBV6-6
CASSYMRFNEKLFF
TGTGCCAGCAGTTACATGAGGTTTAATGAAAAACTGTTTTTT
>TRBJ2-5|.|few|TRBV2
CASQQGSGETQYF
TGTGCCAGCCAGCAGGGCTCAGGGGAGACCCAGTACTTC
>TRBJ2-5|TRBD2|once|TRBV2
CASSDGGGQETQYF
TGTGCCAGCAGTGACGGCGGGGGGCAAGAGACCCAGTACTTC
>TRBJ2-7|.|.|TRBV5-5
CASSLDTGSTYEQYF
TGTGCCAGCAGCTTGGATACAGGGTCAACCTACGAGCAGTACTTC
>TRBJ1-1|TRBD1|once|TRBV5-1
CASSSGGYTEAFF
TGCGCCAGCAGCTCAGGGGGATACACTGAAGCTTTCTTT
>TRBJ2-5|.|.|TRBV5-8
CASSHRTGSGQETQYF
TGTGCCAGCAGCCATCGGACGGGATCGGGTCAAGAGACCCAGTACTTC
>TRBJ2-5|.|.|TRBV4-1
CASSQAFNGGTIIQETQYF
TGCGCCAGCAGCCAAGCCTTCAACGGGGGTACTATTATACAAGAGACCCAGTACTTC
>TRBJ1-1|.|.|TRBV6-1
CASILQGEAFF
TGTGCCAGCATCCTACAGGGAGAAGCTTTCTTT
>TRBJ2-1|TRBD1|.|TRBV7-6
CASSSLPGQGYNEQFF
TGTGCCAGCAGCTCCCTCCCGGGACAGGGGTACAATGAGCAGTTCTTC